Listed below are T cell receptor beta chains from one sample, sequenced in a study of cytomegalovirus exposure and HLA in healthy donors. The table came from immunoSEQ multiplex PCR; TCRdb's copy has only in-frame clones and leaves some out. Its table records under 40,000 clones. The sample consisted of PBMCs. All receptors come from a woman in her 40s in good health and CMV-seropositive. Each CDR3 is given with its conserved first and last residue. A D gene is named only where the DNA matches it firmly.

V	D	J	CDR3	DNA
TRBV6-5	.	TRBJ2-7	CASSPRSLYEQYF	TGTGCCAGCAGTCCTAGATCCCTATACGAGCAGTACTTC
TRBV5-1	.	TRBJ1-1	CASSLFRAELNTEAFF	TGCGCCAGCAGCTTATTCAGGGCAGAATTGAACACTGAAGCTTTCTTT
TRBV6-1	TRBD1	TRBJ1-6	CASSEPRQGWYNSPLHF	TGTGCCAGCAGTGAACCACGACAGGGGTGGTATAATTCACCCCTCCACTTT
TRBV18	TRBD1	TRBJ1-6	CASSPWGTGESPLHF	TGTGCCAGCTCACCATGGGGGACAGGGGAATCACCCCTCCACTTT
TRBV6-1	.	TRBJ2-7	CASSERLSGFSYQYF	TGTGCCAGCAGTGAGAGGCTGTCGGGGTTTTCTTACCAGTACTTC
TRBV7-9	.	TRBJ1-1	CASSLDSNTEAFF	TGTGCCAGCAGCTTAGACAGCAACACTGAAGCTTTCTTT
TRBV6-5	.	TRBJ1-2	CASREQGLDTF	TGTGCCAGCAGGGAGCAGGGCCTCGACACCTTC
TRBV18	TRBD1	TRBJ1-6	CASSPDRRNSPLHF	TGTGCCAGCTCACCGGACAGGCGGAATTCACCCCTCCACTTT
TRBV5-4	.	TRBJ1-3	CASSLGRGAGNTIYF	TGTGCCAGCAGCTTGGGTCGGGGAGCAGGAAACACCATATATTTT
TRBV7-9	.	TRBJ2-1	CASSHSSGEQFF	TGTGCCAGCAGCCATAGCAGTGGTGAGCAGTTCTTC
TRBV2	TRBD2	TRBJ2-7	CASSEGTSGRGEQYF	TGTGCCAGCAGTGAAGGGACTAGCGGGAGAGGGGAGCAGTACTTC
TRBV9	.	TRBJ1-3	CASRSQRGNTIYF	TGTGCCAGCAGAAGCCAGCGAGGAAACACCATATATTTT
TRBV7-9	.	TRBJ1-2	CASSLTLSQNYGYTF	TGTGCCAGCAGCTTAACTCTATCACAGAACTATGGCTACACCTTC
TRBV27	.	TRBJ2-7	CASSQGVRPLEQYF	TGTGCCAGCAGTCAAGGCGTCAGGCCCCTCGAGCAGTACTTC
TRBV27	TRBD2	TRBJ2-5	CASSFLFVRGGQETQYF	TGTGCCAGCAGTTTCCTTTTCGTCCGGGGGGGACAAGAGACCCAGTACTTC
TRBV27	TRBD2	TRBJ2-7	CASSSRGSGNLEQYF	TGTGCCAGCAGTTCTCGAGGTAGCGGGAACCTAGAGCAGTACTTC
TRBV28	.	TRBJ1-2	CASSPGGGVYGYTF	TGTGCCAGCAGTCCCGGGGGTGGAGTCTATGGCTACACCTTC
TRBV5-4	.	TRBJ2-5	CASSLYSGETQYF	TGTGCCAGCAGCTTGTACTCAGGAGAGACCCAGTACTTC
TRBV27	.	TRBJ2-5	CASSLLGPQETQYF	TGTGCCAGCAGTTTGCTGGGGCCCCAAGAGACCCAGTACTTC
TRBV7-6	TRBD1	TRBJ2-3	CASRQSQGALTDTQYF	TGTGCCAGCAGACAATCACAGGGGGCTCTCACAGATACGCAGTATTTT
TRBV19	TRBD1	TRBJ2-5	CASRDRGPGETQYF	TGTGCCAGTAGGGACAGGGGGCCGGGGGAGACCCAGTACTTC
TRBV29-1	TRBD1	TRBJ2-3	CSVHRDSSRVDTQYF	TGCAGCGTTCATCGGGACAGTTCCCGTGTAGATACGCAGTATTTT
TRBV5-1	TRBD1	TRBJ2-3	CASSTGQLPTQYF	TGCGCCAGCAGCACGGGACAGCTTCCAACGCAGTATTTT
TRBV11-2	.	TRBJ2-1	CASSLGRLGRLSYNEQFF	TGTGCCAGCAGCTTAGGTCGGCTGGGCCGCCTCTCCTACAATGAGCAGTTCTTC
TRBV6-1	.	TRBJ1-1	CAISGVVNTEAFF	TGTGCCATCTCCGGGGTGGTCAACACTGAAGCTTTCTTT
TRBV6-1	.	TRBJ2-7	CASSASSSYEQYF	TGTGCCAGCAGTGCCAGTTCTTCCTACGAGCAGTACTTC
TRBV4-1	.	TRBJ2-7	CASSQDFAGGVWEQYF	TGCGCCAGCAGCCAAGATTTTGCAGGAGGGGTATGGGAGCAGTACTTC
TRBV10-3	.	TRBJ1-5	CAISSQGGQPQHF	TGTGCCATCAGTTCGCAAGGGGGTCAGCCCCAGCATTTT
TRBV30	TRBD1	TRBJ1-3	CAWSVARDSYPSGNTIYF	TGTGCCTGGAGTGTGGCCCGGGACAGTTACCCATCTGGAAACACCATATATTTT
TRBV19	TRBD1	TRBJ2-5	CASTGTGGGKETQYF	TGTGCCAGTACCGGGACAGGGGGCGGGAAAGAGACCCAGTACTTC
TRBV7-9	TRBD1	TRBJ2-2	CASSPTDRPKYTGELFF	TGTGCCAGCAGCCCGACGGACAGGCCGAAGTACACCGGGGAGCTGTTTTTT
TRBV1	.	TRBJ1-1	CTSSQSRDRMNTEAFF	TGCACCAGCAGCCAGAGCCGGGACAGGATGAACACTGAAGCTTTCTTT
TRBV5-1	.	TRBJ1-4	CASSPGTISNEKLFF	TGCGCCAGCAGCCCGGGGACAATTTCTAATGAAAAACTGTTTTTT
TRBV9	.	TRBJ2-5	CASSISWLETQYF	TGTGCCAGCAGTATAAGTTGGCTCGAGACCCAGTACTTC
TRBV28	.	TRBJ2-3	CASSLLAGQNTDTQYF	TGTGCCAGCAGTTTATTGGCTGGCCAAAACACAGATACGCAGTATTTT
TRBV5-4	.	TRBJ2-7	CASSLFGGVPYEQYF	TGTGCCAGCAGCTTGTTCGGAGGGGTTCCCTACGAGCAGTACTTC
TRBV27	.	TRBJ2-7	CASSLTAYPHEQYF	TGTGCCAGCAGTTTAACTGCCTACCCCCACGAGCAGTACTTC
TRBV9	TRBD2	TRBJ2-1	CASSAGEGGNEQFF	TGTGCCAGCAGCGCGGGGGAGGGAGGGAATGAGCAGTTCTTC
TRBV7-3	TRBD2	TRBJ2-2	CASSLNPQAGGGTGELFF	TGTGCCAGCAGCTTAAACCCGCAAGCGGGAGGAGGAACCGGGGAGCTGTTTTTT
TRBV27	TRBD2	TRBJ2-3	CASNPLTSVYTDTQYF	TGTGCCAGCAACCCACTGACTAGCGTGTACACAGATACGCAGTATTTT
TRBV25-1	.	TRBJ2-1	CASSEYLGSSYNEQFF	TGTGCCAGCAGTGAATATTTAGGGAGCTCCTACAATGAGCAGTTCTTC
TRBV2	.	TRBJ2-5	CASMEETQYF	TGTGCCAGCATGGAGGAGACCCAGTACTTC
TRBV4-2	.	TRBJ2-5	CAAGLETQYF	TGTGCCGCGGGTCTAGAGACCCAGTACTTC
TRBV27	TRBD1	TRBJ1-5	CASSFTGGWQPQHF	TGTGCCAGCAGTTTCACAGGGGGCTGGCAGCCCCAGCATTTT
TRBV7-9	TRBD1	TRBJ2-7	CASSFYRGDEQYF	TGTGCCAGCAGCTTCTACAGGGGGGACGAGCAGTACTTC
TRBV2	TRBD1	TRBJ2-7	CASSDTGTGGYEQYF	TGCGCCAGCAGCGATACCGGGACAGGGGGCTACGAGCAGTACTTC
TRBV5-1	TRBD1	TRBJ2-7	CASSASGTGAYEQYF	TGCGCCAGCAGCGCATCAGGGACAGGTGCCTACGAGCAGTACTTC
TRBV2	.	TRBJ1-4	CASSVQTNEKLFF	TGTGCCAGCAGTGTACAGACTAATGAAAAACTGTTTTTT
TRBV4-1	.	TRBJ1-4	CASSQDGQGSEKLFF	TGCGCCAGCAGCCAAGATGGGCAGGGCAGTGAAAAACTGTTTTTT
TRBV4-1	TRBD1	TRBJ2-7	CASSQTLQGKYEQYF	TGCGCCAGCAGCCAAACTCTACAGGGGAAATACGAGCAGTACTTC
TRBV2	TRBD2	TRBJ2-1	CASRVRLGGVGEQFF	TGTGCCAGCAGAGTTAGACTCGGGGGGGTGGGCGAGCAGTTCTTC
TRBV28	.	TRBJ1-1	CASSFAGGGLEAFF	TGTGCCAGCAGTTTTGCGGGGGGGGGACTTGAAGCTTTCTTT
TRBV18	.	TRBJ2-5	CASSPDIGTPWGEETQYF	TGTGCCAGCTCACCCGATATCGGGACCCCGTGGGGGGAAGAGACCCAGTACTTC
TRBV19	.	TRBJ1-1	CASSIQGPRNTEAFF	TGTGCCAGTAGTATACAGGGGCCGAGGAACACTGAAGCTTTCTTT
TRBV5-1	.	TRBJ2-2	CASSLEAGKAGELFF	TGCGCCAGCAGCTTGGAGGCGGGGAAGGCCGGGGAGCTGTTTTTT
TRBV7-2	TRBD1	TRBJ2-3	CASSRDRATDTQYF	TGTGCCAGCAGCAGGGACAGGGCGACAGATACGCAGTATTTT
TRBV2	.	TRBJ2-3	CASTPRWGRDSTDTQYF	TGTGCCAGCACCCCTCGGTGGGGCAGAGATAGCACAGATACGCAGTATTTT